The 27 T cell receptor beta chains below were found in one sample sequenced in a study of vaccination and CD4 T cells after COVID-19. No antigen has been identified for these receptors. Treatment meaning: roughly 10-day PBMC culture with coronavirus spike peptide pools or control peptides (ViraFEST assay). The Oncomine TCR Beta short-read assay was what sequenced the DNA obtained from cultured CD4+ T cells. TCRdb ran MiXCR on the PCR reads and lists one entry per CDR3 protein. The sample comprises around 15,000 distinct CDR3 sequences, around 52% of which are singletons, and 3.7% rests with the top ten. Sequenced material: CD4+ T cells from blood, cultured in vitro, taken before SARS-CoV-2 vaccination. These receptors were obtained from a human donor who had recovered from COVID-19.

The chain couples TRBV6-1 to TRBJ2-5, with D unresolved. The germline V gene has CDR1 MNHNS and CDR2 SASEGT. V was trimmed by 6 bases and J by 0 bases, leaving 11 bases between them. The CDR3 covers 14 residues. The CDR3 is CASRTARYQETQYF. The CDR3 bases are TGTGCCAGCAGGACGGCTAGATACCAAGAGACCCAGTACTTC.

There are a few counts of this clonotype. The V and J genes are TRBV25-1 and TRBJ2-5, with 8 bases lining up with TRBD2. Germline V gene lookup returns CDR1 MGHDK and CDR2 SYGVNS. The ends lost 8 bases at V and 5 bases at J; junction bases unmatched: 13. CDR3 length: 15 residues. The CDR3 sequence: CASGQVGLVGETQYF. The CDR3 DNA sequence: TGTGCCAGCGGCCAGGTGGGACTAGTCGGTGAGACCCAGTACTTC.

This clonotype was counted between two and nine times. The chain combines TRBV27 with TRBJ2-1; 10 nucleotides align to TRBD2. In germline, CDR1 is MNHEY, CDR2 SMNVEV (reference sequence). After removal of 5 bases from V and 8 bases from J, the junction contained 9 bases not matched to a gene. This CDR3 region has 15 residues. The CDR3 spells CASSNEPSGSHEQFF. CDR3 bases: TGTGCCAGCAGTAACGAGCCTAGCGGGAGCCATGAGCAGTTCTTC.

V gene TRBV20-1 combines with J gene TRBJ1-3, with D unresolved. The length of the CDR3 is 12 residues. The germline V gene has CDR1 DFQATT and CDR2 SNEGSKA (reference sequence). Deletions cut 6 bases from V and 1 base from J, with 7 bases between. CDR3 loop: CSARESGNTIYF. In DNA, the CDR3 is TGCAGTGCCCGGGAGTCTGGAAACACCATATATTTT.

The V call is TRBV27, the J call TRBJ1-2, with TRBD1 identical over 11 bases. J lost 9 bases, V lost 2 bases, and 5 bases had no gene match. The CDR3 sequence is 14 residues long. The germline V gene has CDR1 MNHEY and CDR2 SMNVEV (reference sequence). CDR3 region: CASSLGGTGGSYTF. The CDR3 DNA is TGTGCCAGCAGTTTAGGGGGGACAGGGGGAAGCTACACCTTC.

This clonotype has a handful of counts. The gene calls are TRBV20-1 and TRBJ1-6; 8 bases line up with TRBD1. The CDR3 consists of 18 residues. Germline CDR1 DFQATT, CDR2 SNEGSKA (reference sequence). V lost 0 bases, J lost 1 base, and 8 bases stayed unmatched. CDR3 region: CSARESETGVSYNSPLHF. CDR3 in DNA: TGCAGTGCTAGAGAGAGCGAGACAGGGGTTTCCTATAATTCACCCCTCCACTTT.

J is TRBJ2-5 and V is TRBV12-3 or TRBV12-4; 8 bases match TRBD1. V lost 6 bases and J lost 2; bases outside the gene matches: 5. The CDR3 spans 14 residues. This chain's CDR3 is CASRRQGQQETQYF. The DNA of the CDR3 is TGTGCCAGCAGGAGACAGGGGCAACAAGAGACCCAGTACTTC.

The chain joins TRBV7-2 to TRBJ1-3; 10 positions agree with TRBD1. CDR1 is SGHTA, CDR2 FQGNSA, per germline. The ends lost 3 bases at V and 1 base at J; junction bases unmatched: 0. This CDR3 comprises 15 residues. The chain's CDR3 is CASSLGQGSGNTIYF. In DNA form, the CDR3 reads TGTGCCAGCAGCTTGGGACAGGGGTCTGGAAACACCATATATTTT.

V usage is TRBV27 and J usage is TRBJ1-1, with D tentatively TRBD1 (6 bases). The CDR3 has 15 residues. Germline values: CDR1 MNHEY, CDR2 SMNVEV (reference sequence). V was clipped by 2 bases and J by 4 bases, with 14 bases between them. CDR3 sequence reads: CASSLSGPGVTEAFF. The CDR3 region has the DNA TGTGCCAGCAGTTTAAGTGGGCCAGGGGTCACTGAAGCTTTCTTT.

This clonotype was observed a few times. The chain recombines TRBV7-9 with TRBJ1-2; D is uncertain. Germline values: CDR1 SEHNR, CDR2 FQNEAQ (reference sequence). The V end lost 5 bases, the J end lost 8 bases, and 18 bases lay between the germline ends. This CDR3 has 14 residues. CDR3 DNA: TGTGCCAGCAGCCCCCTCGACGGGTCCGGGGGCTACACCTTC. Its protein product is CASSPLDGSGGYTF.

The rearrangement links TRBV7-3 to TRBJ2-2; 9 nucleotides agree with TRBD1. The CDR3 covers 18 residues. V lost 5 bases and J lost 6; bases outside the gene matches: 16. CDR1 and CDR2 (germline): SGHTA, FQGTGA. CDR3 sequence (DNA): TGTGCCAGCAGCCCTTCGCCTATTACAGGGGGCCTTTCCGGGGAGCTGTTTTTT. Its protein is CASSPSPITGGLSGELFF.

The chain carries TRBV15 and TRBJ2-3; D call uncertain. Germline V CDR1 and CDR2: LNHNV, YYDKDF (reference sequence). Trimming took off 1 base at V and 3 bases at J, with 11 bases between the two ends. The CDR3 is 15 residues long. The chain's CDR3 is CATSRGTVPTDTQYF. The CDR3 region has the DNA TGTGCCACCAGCAGAGGGACCGTCCCTACAGATACGCAGTATTTT.

V gene TRBV6-5 combines with J gene TRBJ2-7; 7 bases line up with TRBD2. J gave up 1 base and V 2 bases, and 2 bases lay outside the gene matches. The germline V gene encodes CDR1 MNHEY and CDR2 SVGAGI. The CDR3 length is 14 residues. In DNA form, the CDR3 reads TGTGCCAGCAGTTACATGCGGGGGTCCTACGAGCAGTACTTC. As protein: CASSYMRGSYEQYF.

This chain uses TRBV6-2 or TRBV6-3 with TRBJ2-1; 12 nucleotides align to TRBD2. V dropped 8 bases and J dropped 10; count of bases not matched to a gene: 15. The CDR3 contains 16 residues. Germline lookup yields CDR1 MNHEY and CDR2 SVGEGT. This chain's CDR3 is CASRDPGLAGSEEQFF. CDR3 DNA sequence: TGTGCCAGCCGAGACCCCGGACTAGCGGGAAGTGAAGAGCAGTTCTTC.

This clonotype was counted once. This chain links TRBV6-1 with TRBJ2-5; D is undetermined. Trimming left V 8 bases short and J 5 bases short, with 9 bases between. The CDR3 extends over 11 amino acids. Germline V gene data show CDR1 as MNHNS and CDR2 as SASEGT. CDR3 amino acids: CASLSSETQYF. In nucleotides, the CDR3 is TGTGCCAGCCTAAGCAGTGAGACCCAGTACTTC.

The J gene is TRBJ2-1, the V gene TRBV7-3; D call uncertain. The DNA matches TRBJ2-7 better at its end, which makes the J call doubtful. From germline, CDR1 is SGHTA and CDR2 FQGTGA. There are 14 residues in the CDR3. The CDR3: CASSPPGGVYEQYF. CDR3 DNA sequence: TGTGCCAGCAGCCCCCCGGGTGGTGTCTACGAGCAGTACTTC.

CDR3 nucleotide sequence: TGCGCCAGCAGCTTGGAGTTCGGTCAGCCCCAGCATTTT. Residues: CASSLEFGQPQHF. This chain uses TRBV5-1 with TRBJ1-5; D unresolved. This CDR3 is 13 amino acids long. The germline gives CDR1 SGHRS, CDR2 YFSETQ. Trimming pared 0 bases from V and 6 bases from J, leaving 7 bases between.

This clonotype turned up a few times. The rearrangement joins TRBV6-2 or TRBV6-3 to TRBJ2-7; 13 bases are a match to TRBD2. V was pared by 6 bases and J by 3 bases, with 11 bases of the junction left unmatched. The CDR3 has 17 amino acids. Germline CDR1 is MNHEY and CDR2 is SVGEGT. CDR3 DNA sequence: TGTGCCAGCAGGAGTACTAGCGGGAGGGCCCTCGGCTACGAGCAGTACTTC. It encodes CASRSTSGRALGYEQYF.

This clonotype has a handful of counts. This chain joins TRBV27 and TRBJ2-1, with 7 bases fitting TRBD2. The CDR3 is 14 amino acids. The ends lost 5 bases at V and 8 bases at J; junction bases unmatched: 9. Germline V gene data show CDR1 as MNHEY and CDR2 as SMNVEV (reference sequence). The CDR3 spells CASSRSGVNYEQFF. In DNA form, the CDR3 reads TGTGCCAGCAGTCGAAGCGGGGTGAACTATGAGCAGTTCTTC.

This clonotype was detected only once. The V gene is TRBV7-3, the J gene TRBJ2-3, with unresolved D. The CDR3 length is 13 residues. V gave up 4 bases and J gave up 10 bases, with 15 bases separating them. Germline V gene data show CDR1 as SGHTA and CDR2 as FQGTGA. The CDR3 nucleotides are TGTGCCAGCAGCTCCTCTTTGGCGACTCCGCAGTATTTT. Amino acids: CASSSSLATPQYF.

This clonotype was detected a few times. This chain joins TRBV20-1 and TRBJ1-2, with D possibly being TRBD1 (6 bases). V shed 6 bases and J shed 6 bases, with 14 bases lying between them. The CDR3 loop spans 12 amino acids. The germline V gene encodes CDR1 DFQATT and CDR2 SNEGSKA (reference sequence). Here the CDR3 reads CSARGHFDGYTF. The DNA for the CDR3 is TGCAGTGCAAGGGGACATTTTGATGGCTACACCTTC.

The CDR3 here is CSASPGEGTDTQYF. In nucleotides, the CDR3 is TGCAGTGCTAGTCCCGGGGAGGGCACAGATACGCAGTATTTT. The gene calls are TRBV20-1 and TRBJ2-3, with D tentatively TRBD2 (6 bases). Germline loops: CDR1 DFQATT, CDR2 SNEGSKA (reference sequence). The ends were cut back, 3 bases at V and 1 base at J, with 11 bases in the middle. The CDR3 spans 14 residues.

The rearrangement joins TRBV28 to TRBJ1-1, with a weak D call TRBD1 (5 bases). V dropped 7 bases and J dropped 5 bases, with 20 bases sitting between them. CDR1 and CDR2 (germline): MDHEN, SYDVKM. This CDR3 comprises 15 residues. CDR3 loop: CASTTPFGGKTEAFF. The CDR3 DNA is TGTGCCAGCACTACCCCTTTTGGGGGGAAGACTGAAGCTTTCTTT. The full variable domain, with the rest looked up from reference TRBV28 and TRBJ1-1, is DVKVTQSSRYLVKRTGEKVFLECVQDMDHENMFWYRQDPGLGLRLIYFSYDVKMKEKGDIPEGYSVSREKKERFSLILESASTNQTSMYLCASTTPFGGKTEAFFGQGTRLTVV.

V is TRBV15 and J is TRBJ1-4; D not certain. V lost 0 bases and J 5 bases, leaving 4 bases between the germline ends. This CDR3 contains 13 residues. Germline V CDR1 and CDR2: LNHNV, YYDKDF (reference sequence). In DNA form, the CDR3 reads TGTGCCACCAGCAGAGATCGGAATGAAAAACTGTTTTTT. Translating it yields CATSRDRNEKLFF.

The chain combines TRBV7-9 with TRBJ2-3; TRBD1 agrees at 8 bases. The CDR3 is 15 amino acids. Germline loops: CDR1 SEHNR, CDR2 FQNEAQ (reference sequence). Trimming took 5 bases from V and 0 from J; bases not matched to a gene: 4. CDR3 amino acids: CASSTDRESTDTQYF. In DNA, the CDR3 is TGTGCCAGCAGCACGGACAGGGAAAGCACAGATACGCAGTATTTT.

This clonotype has a single count. The chain couples TRBV7-9 to TRBJ1-2; no definite D call. Trimming cost V 5 bases and J 1 base, with 17 bases left between them. There are 16 residues in the CDR3. Germline V lookup: CDR1 SEHNR, CDR2 FQNEAQ (reference sequence). CDR3 sequence (DNA): TGTGCCAGCAGCAGAGACACAAACGTTTATAACTATGGCTACACCTTC. It translates to CASSRDTNVYNYGYTF.

CDR3 nucleotides: TGTGCCAGCAGCGGCGGGGATTCGTACGAGCAGTACTTC. Translation gives CASSGGDSYEQYF. V is TRBV21-1 and J is TRBJ2-1; the DNA was not used to check the table's D call, TRBD2. The DNA end is a closer match to TRBJ2-7, so the J assignment may be wrong. TRBV21-1 is flagged as a pseudogene. The length of the CDR3 is 13 residues.